What follows are 30 T cell receptor beta chains derived from one specimen sequenced in a study of T cells in women clearing cervical HPV infection. Using immunoSEQ multiplex PCR, the repertoire was profiled, and TCRdb retains in-frame clones only, with some absent. Listed are 20,000 to 25,000 clones; 6% falls within the top ten. Sequenced material: blood buffy coat. These receptors all stem from a woman between 18 and 75 years old with a cervical HPV16 infection that either progressed to CIN3+ or cleared (not recorded which).

As to this clone: The read terminates 3 residues before the CDR3 end, so the remaining end is supplied by the germline J gene. The chain recombines TRBV7-9 with TRBJ2-7, with 9 bases that match TRBD1. The V segment lost 5 bases and the J segment 2 bases; nucleotides outside the gene matches: 7. This CDR3 contains 15 residues. CDR1 SEHNR and CDR2 FQNEAQ come from the germline V gene (reference sequence). CDR3 region: CASSPGTGNTYEQYF. The sequenced CDR3 bases are TGTGCCAGCAGCCCGGGGACAGGGAATACCTACGAG.

On this clone itself: The CDR3 end lies 3 residues beyond the end of the read and is filled in from the germline J gene. The chain recombines TRBV4-1 with TRBJ1-5, with D uncertain. Germline V gene lookup returns CDR1 MGHRA and CDR2 YSYEKL. This CDR3 region has 14 residues. V was trimmed by 1 base and J by 1 base, leaving 5 bases between them. CDR3 bases read: TGCGCCAGCAGCCAAGTAATCAGCAATCAGCCC. Residues: CASSQVISNQP. The whole CDR3 protein is CASSQVISNQPQHF.

A word on this clone: The read comes to an end 3 residues before the CDR3 does, leaving the germline J gene to fill in the end. The chain has TRBV29-1 and TRBJ2-5; weak D call: TRBD2 (6 bases). The length of the CDR3 is 13 residues. Germline V gene lookup returns CDR1 SQVTM and CDR2 ANQGSEA. The V and J ends lost 4 bases and 5 bases respectively, with 14 bases between them. The CDR3 DNA, read in part, is TGCAGCGTTGGGACCGGGAGCGGGGAGACC. This translates into CSVGTGSGET. The CDR3 in its entirety is CSVGTGSGETQYF.

About this clone: The CDR3 end lies 3 residues beyond the end of the read and is filled in from the germline J gene. The V call is TRBV20-1, the J call TRBJ2-3; maybe TRBD2 (6 bases). CDR1 and CDR2 from the germline V gene are DFQATT and SNEGSKA (reference sequence). This CDR3 is built from 13 residues. The DNA read from the CDR3 is TGCAGTGCTAGAGATAGCGGTCAGTCTCCG. Amino acid sequence: CSARDSGQSP. The complete CDR3 protein is CSARDSGQSPQYF.

Details on this clone: The read stops 3 residues short of the end of the CDR3; the missing end is completed from the germline J gene. The chain recombines TRBV14 with TRBJ2-3; TRBD1 agrees at 9 bases. From germline, CDR1 is SGHDN and CDR2 FVKESK. The V and J ends lost 4 bases and 4 bases, in that order; junction bases with no gene match: 6. This CDR3 spans 15 amino acids. The CDR3 DNA, read in part, is TGTGCCAGCAGCCTGGGGACAGGGTCCCCAGATACG. It translates to CASSLGTGSPDT. From start to end, the CDR3 is CASSLGTGSPDTQYF. Full variable domain (remainder filled in from reference TRBV14 and TRBJ2-3): EAGVTQFPSHSVIEKGQTVTLRCDPISGHDNLYWYRRVMGKEIKFLLHFVKESKQDESGMPNNRFLAERTGGTYSTLKVQPAELEDSGVYFCASSLGTGSPDTQYFGPGTRLTVL.

On this clone: The CDR3 end falls 3 residues outside the read, so it is completed with the germline J gene. The gene calls are TRBV19 and TRBJ2-2; 8 nucleotides align to TRBD1. The junction had 6 bases not matched to a gene; V was cut back by 3 bases and J by 6 bases. The germline V gene has CDR1 LNHDA and CDR2 SQIVND (reference sequence). The CDR3 is made up of 15 amino acids. CDR3 bases read: TGTGCCAGTAGTATTTTGTGGACAGGGTCCGGGGAG. It specifies CASSILWTGSGE. The whole CDR3 reads CASSILWTGSGELFF.

About this clone itself: The sequence runs out 3 residues before the end of the CDR3; the remainder is reconstructed from the germline J gene. V is TRBV11-1 and J is TRBJ2-5; maybe TRBD1 (6 bases). The germline V gene has CDR1 SGHAT and CDR2 FQDESV (reference sequence). V lost 5 bases to trimming and J lost 5 bases, with 12 bases between them. The length of the CDR3 is 13 residues. The CDR3 bases that were read are TGTGCCAGCAGCCCTGAGAGGGGGGAGACC. Protein: CASSPERGET. The whole CDR3 region reads CASSPERGETQYF.

As regards this clone: The read terminates 3 residues before the CDR3 end, so the remaining end is supplied by the germline J gene. V gene TRBV7-8 combines with J gene TRBJ2-1, with a possible D match to TRBD2 (7 bases). Germline values: CDR1 SGHVS, CDR2 FQNEAQ. The CDR3 runs to 12 residues. The ends were cut back, 2 bases at V and 9 bases at J, with 8 bases in the middle. The covered CDR3 bases are TGTGCCAGCAGCTTAAGGGGGGGTGAG. This sequence encodes CASSLRGGE. The full CDR3 is CASSLRGGEQFF.

A remark on this clone: The read gets to within 3 residues of the CDR3 end, and the germline J gene fills in the rest. The rearrangement joins TRBV19 to TRBJ1-5; D is unresolved. CDR1 LNHDA and CDR2 SQIVND come from the germline V gene (reference sequence). V shed 6 bases and J shed 1 base, with 13 bases lying between them. This CDR3 is built from 15 residues. Incomplete CDR3 DNA: TGTGCCAGTAGCGACCAGGCCAGGAGCAATCAGCCC. It encodes CASSDQARSNQP. Given in full, the CDR3 is CASSDQARSNQPQHF.

Of note for this clone: The read comes to an end 3 residues before the CDR3 does, leaving the germline J gene to fill in the end. The chain couples TRBV28 to TRBJ2-7; tentative D call: TRBD1 (6 bases). Trimming cost V 5 bases and J 3 bases, with 20 bases left between them. The CDR3 has 16 amino acids. CDR1 and CDR2 from the germline V gene are MDHEN and SYDVKM. CDR3 protein: CASSRSHRVRDYEQYF. Incomplete CDR3 DNA: TGTGCCAGCAGTCGCTCTCACAGGGTAAGGGACTACGAG.

On this clone itself: The read gets to within 3 residues of the CDR3 end, and the germline J gene fills in the rest. J is TRBJ1-1 and V is TRBV11-1; D is undetermined. CDR1 and CDR2 from the germline V gene are SGHAT and FQDESV (reference sequence). V was shortened by 3 bases and J by 6 bases, with 11 bases between the two germline ends. This CDR3 is built from 13 residues. The sequenced part of the CDR3 DNA is TGTGCCAGCAGCTTCGAAACATTCTCTGAA. Amino acid sequence: CASSFETFSE. The whole CDR3 is CASSFETFSEAFF.

Remarks on this clone: The CDR3 end lies 3 residues beyond the end of the read and is filled in from the germline J gene. The chain carries TRBV30 and TRBJ2-6; tentative D call: TRBD2 (6 bases). The CDR3 length is 16 residues. The germline V gene has CDR1 GTSNPN and CDR2 SVGIG (reference sequence). Trimming pared 1 base from V and 0 bases from J, leaving 10 bases between. This CDR3 is CAWSAGLSSGANVLTF. The covered CDR3 bases are TGTGCCTGGAGTGCCGGACTAAGCTCTGGGGCCAACGTC.

On this clone: Read data end 3 residues before the CDR3 end; the end is taken from the germline J gene. The chain uses TRBV4-2 and TRBJ2-2, with D unresolved. Germline V gene data show CDR1 as LGHNA and CDR2 as YNFKEQ. There are 14 residues in the CDR3. V lost 1 base and J lost 2, with 5 bases in between. The CDR3 reads CASSQGQNTGELFF. CDR3 DNA (partial): TGTGCCAGCAGCCAAGGACAAAACACCGGGGAG.

About this clone itself: The read ends 3 residues early relative to the CDR3; the germline J gene fills the gap. The V and J genes are TRBV19 and TRBJ2-3; 12 positions match TRBD2. V was pared by 5 bases and J by 2 bases, with 5 bases of the junction left unmatched. The CDR3 has 16 amino acids. The germline gives CDR1 LNHDA, CDR2 SQIVND (reference sequence). The sequenced CDR3 bases are TGTGCCAGTAGTTTTGGACTAGCGGGGCTCACAGATACG. Amino acids: CASSFGLAGLTDT. The full CDR3 reads CASSFGLAGLTDTQYF.

Concerning this clone: Read sequence stops 3 residues before the CDR3 end, and the germline J gene provides the missing end. J is TRBJ1-2 and V is TRBV7-3, with D possibly being TRBD1 (6 bases). The length of the CDR3 is 14 residues. The germline CDR1 and CDR2 sequences are SGHTA and FQGTGA. The chain's CDR3 is CASSQGTIGDDYTF. The sequenced part of the CDR3 DNA is TGTGCCAGCTCCCAGGGGACTATTGGGGATGAC. The whole variable domain, filled in from reference TRBV7-3 and TRBJ1-2, reads GAGVSQTPSNKVTEKGKYVELRCDPISGHTALYWYRQSLGQGPEFLIYFQGTGAADDSGLPNDRFFAVRPEGSVSTLKIQRTERGDSAVYLCASSQGTIGDDYTFGSGTRLTVV.

As to this clone: The read finishes 3 residues shy of the CDR3 end, and the germline J gene is used to complete it. The chain uses TRBV25-1 and TRBJ2-7; a weak D match, TRBD1 (7 bases). CDR3 size: 15 residues. V dropped 1 base and J dropped 2 bases, with 12 bases sitting between them. Germline-derived CDR1 and CDR2 are MGHDK and SYGVNS. CDR3 residues: CASSELRDRAYEQYF. The DNA read from the CDR3 is TGTGCCAGCAGTGAATTGCGGGACAGAGCCTACGAG.

In regard to this clone: An end of the junction differs from the germline gene, which may be a read error. The read ends 3 residues before the CDR3 terminus; that terminus is restored from the germline J gene. The V and J genes are TRBV5-4 and TRBJ2-7; perhaps TRBD2 as D (5 bases). Germline values: CDR1 SGHNT, CDR2 YYREEE (reference sequence). This CDR3 has 14 amino acids. CDR3 DNA (partial): TGTGCCAGCAGCTTAGATGCGGGCTCCCACGAG. Amino acids: CASSLDAGSHE. The whole CDR3 protein is CASSLDAGSHEQYF.

CDR3 DNA (partial): TGCGCCAGCAGCTTGGCCCTAGGACGGGGCTCTGGGGCCAACGTC. Its translation is CASSLALGRGSGANV. The whole CDR3 protein reads CASSLALGRGSGANVLTF. The gene calls are TRBV5-1 and TRBJ2-6, with TRBD2 as a possible D gene (5 bases). With the read ending 3 residues before the CDR3 end, the germline J gene is used to fill in that end. V lost 0 bases and J 0 bases, leaving 13 bases between the germline ends. The CDR3 is 18 residues long. Looked up from germline, CDR1 is SGHRS and CDR2 is YFSETQ.

As regards this clone: The CDR3 end lies 3 residues beyond the end of the read and is filled in from the germline J gene. V and J are TRBV19 and TRBJ2-7; no clear D. The CDR3 runs to 14 residues. Trimming removed 1 base at V and 3 bases at J, with 10 bases between. The germline V gene encodes CDR1 LNHDA and CDR2 SQIVND (reference sequence). Partial CDR3 DNA: TGTGCCAGTAGTATAGGGCAGGTATGCTACGAG. Its translation: CASSIGQVCYE. The CDR3, in full, reads CASSIGQVCYEQYF. Full variable domain (outside the CDR3, taken from reference TRBV19 and TRBJ2-7): DGGITQSPKYLFRKEGQNVTLSCEQNLNHDAMYWYRQDPGQGLRLIYYSQIVNDFQKGDIAEGYSVSREKKESFPLTVTSAQKNPTAFYLCASSIGQVCYEQYFGPGTRLTVT.

As to this clone: Relative to the germline gene, one junction end is altered; a read error may explain this. The read gets to within 3 residues of the CDR3 end, and the germline J gene fills in the rest. The chain employs TRBV4-2 and TRBJ2-7; 8 bases fit TRBD2. The CDR3 spans 13 residues. The germline CDR1 and CDR2 sequences are LGHNA and YNFKEQ. CDR3 protein: CASSQDAGGEQYF. The sequenced CDR3 bases are TGCGCCAGCAGCCAAGATGCGGGGGGCGAG.

Details on this clone: The read halts 3 residues ahead of the CDR3 end, with the missing end drawn from the germline J gene. The chain links TRBV20-1 to TRBJ2-5; 10 bases map to TRBD2. CDR1 and CDR2 from the germline V gene are DFQATT and SNEGSKA (reference sequence). This CDR3 has 13 amino acids. V dropped 5 bases and J dropped 2; count of bases not matched to a gene: 2. The CDR3 bases that were read are TGCAGTGCTGGTAGCGGGAGGCAAGAGACC. It codes for CSAGSGRQET. The whole CDR3 is CSAGSGRQETQYF.

Points on this clone: The read terminates 3 residues ahead of where the CDR3 ends, so the germline J gene completes it. V gene TRBV6-1 combines with J gene TRBJ2-1; D is undetermined. The V gene's germline CDR1 is MNHNS and CDR2 SASEGT. V gave up 1 base and J gave up 5 bases, with 9 bases separating them. This CDR3 comprises 14 residues. This CDR3 reads CASSEVVANNEQFF. Incomplete CDR3 DNA: TGTGCCAGCAGTGAAGTCGTAGCAAACAATGAG.

With regard to this clone: Read data end 3 residues before the CDR3 end; the end is taken from the germline J gene. The chain has TRBV2 and TRBJ1-2; D is ambiguous. The CDR3 spans 13 residues. Looked up from germline, CDR1 is SNHLY and CDR2 is FYNNEI. Trimming pared 4 bases from V and 0 bases from J, leaving 6 bases between. The CDR3 bases that were read are TGTGCCAGCAGTGCACGGGCTAACTATGGC. Residues: CASSARANYG. The CDR3 in full is CASSARANYGYTF.

With regard to this clone: The CDR3 is cut off 3 residues early in the read; its end comes from the germline J gene. The chain employs TRBV7-9 and TRBJ2-5; D unresolved. CDR1 SEHNR and CDR2 FQNEAQ come from the germline V gene (reference sequence). Trimming took off 3 bases at V and 4 bases at J, with 6 bases between the two ends. The length of the CDR3 is 12 residues. The DNA read from the CDR3 is TGTGCCAGCAGCTTGACATCAGAGACC. It translates to CASSLTSET. The entire CDR3 protein reads CASSLTSETQYF. Drawing the rest from reference TRBV7-9 and TRBJ2-5, the complete variable domain is DTGVSQNPRHKITKRGQNVTFRCDPISEHNRLYWYRQTLGQGPEFLTYFQNEAQLEKSRLLSDRFSAERPKGSFSTLEIQRTEQGDSAMYLCASSLTSETQYFGPGTRLLVL.

Details on this clone: The read finishes 3 residues shy of the CDR3 end, and the germline J gene is used to complete it. V usage is TRBV2 and J usage is TRBJ1-1; 7 bases are a match to TRBD1. V lost 5 bases and J lost 5; bases outside the gene matches: 8. The CDR3 runs 14 residues. Germline V gene data show CDR1 as SNHLY and CDR2 as FYNNEI. The CDR3 bases that were read are TGTGCCAGCAGTTCACAGGGGAGAGAAACTGAA. Its translation: CASSSQGRETE. The whole CDR3 region reads CASSSQGRETEAFF.

With regard to this clone: The missing CDR3 end, 3 residues past where the read stops, is filled in from the germline J gene. The chain links TRBV29-1 to TRBJ1-6; D unclear. Germline V lookup: CDR1 SQVTM, CDR2 ANQGSEA. V shed 5 bases and J shed 12 bases, with 14 bases lying between them. The CDR3 is 12 amino acids. CDR3 in amino acids: CSVQTGSGPLHF. CDR3 bases read: TGCAGCGTTCAAACTGGCTCGGGACCC.

As to this clone: Sequencing ends 3 residues short of the CDR3 end; the germline J gene provides the rest. This chain links TRBV20-1 with TRBJ1-4; the D gene is possibly TRBD1 (6 bases). Germline CDR1 DFQATT, CDR2 SNEGSKA (reference sequence). The CDR3 loop spans 10 amino acids. Partial CDR3 DNA: TGCAGTTCAGGGGATTCGCGA. Its translation: CSSGDSR. In full, the CDR3 reads CSSGDSRLFF.

Worth noting for this clone: With the read ending 3 residues before the CDR3 end, the germline J gene is used to fill in that end. The V call is TRBV2, the J call TRBJ2-4, with 9 bases aligning to TRBD2. The CDR3 is made up of 17 amino acids. V trimming: 7 bases; J trimming: 8 bases; junction bases outside the gene matches: 18. Germline V gives CDR1 SNHLY, CDR2 FYNNEI. The CDR3 DNA, read in part, is TGTGCCAGCACCCCTGATCGGCTAGCGGGACCTGGGGACATT. Amino acids: CASTPDRLAGPGDI. The whole CDR3 sequence is CASTPDRLAGPGDIQYF.

On this clone itself: The read comes to an end 3 residues before the CDR3 does, leaving the germline J gene to fill in the end. The rearrangement uses TRBV18 and TRBJ2-1, with 12 bases that match TRBD2. J was trimmed by 7 bases and V by 0 bases; bases with no gene match: 10. Germline V gene data show CDR1 as KGHSH and CDR2 as LQKENI. The CDR3 loop spans 18 amino acids. The sequenced CDR3 bases are TGTGCCAGCTCACCACCTCGCCTAGCGGGAGGGCTCCAGAATGAG. Its translation: CASSPPRLAGGLQNE. The full-length CDR3 reads as CASSPPRLAGGLQNEQFF.

Comments on this clone: The missing CDR3 end, 3 residues past where the read stops, is filled in from the germline J gene. The chain couples TRBV20-1 to TRBJ1-2, with 12 bases matching TRBD1. V trimming: 1 base; J trimming: 4 bases; junction bases outside the gene matches: 10. The germline V gene has CDR1 DFQATT and CDR2 SNEGSKA (reference sequence). This CDR3 spans 17 amino acids. CDR3 loop: CSARVPGTGGTGYGYTF. Partial CDR3 DNA: TGCAGTGCTAGAGTCCCTGGGACAGGGGGCACGGGCTATGGC.